This T cell receptor beta chain came from a study of tumor-infiltrating lymphocytes in primary liver carcinoma. Unsorted whole blood yielded blood RNA, and germline DNA was extracted as well. The patients, who had chronic HBV infection, were treatment-naive (untreated). From 500 ng of total RNA, TCR beta-specific cDNA was reverse-transcribed using a constant-region primer. Construction of TCR beta libraries relied on three successive nested multiplex PCR rounds employing slightly modified ARM-PCR. TCRdb called the multiplex PCR reads again in MiXCR, with one record for every CDR3 protein. The sample holds hundreds of thousands of distinct CDR3 sequences; 45% to 70% are singletons and the top ten take 17%. The receptor was isolated from a woman under 40 with primary liver carcinoma and hepatitis B virus infection. Sequenced sample: peripheral blood.

CDR3 protein: CASSFSRGTRGGSPLHF. For the CDR3, the DNA is TGTGCCAGCAGTTTCTCACGCGGGACAAGGGGGGGTTCACCCCTCCACTTT. The chain employs TRBV12-3 or TRBV12-4 and TRBJ1-6; weak D call: TRBD1 (6 bases). V lost 3 bases, J lost 9 bases, and 21 bases lay in between. This CDR3 has 17 residues.